This T cell receptor (beta chain) is from a study of T cell responses to AZD1222 COVID-19 vaccine. This CDR3 region has 13 residues. Germline V gene lookup returns CDR1 SGHTS and CDR2 YDEGEE. With respect to this clone: Antigen unknown.

Sequencing used immunoSEQ multiplex PCR; TCRdb keeps in-frame clones, though not all of them. The sample records about 140,000 clones, roughly 93% being singletons. Findings of the study overall: Spike was spanned by vaccine-associated CD4 TCRs, with dominance at 160-218 and 743-854.

The chain employs TRBV5-8 and TRBJ1-5, with TRBD1 identical over 7 bases. Sequences were derived from peripheral blood, sampled on day 0 of MenACWY control vaccination. The receptor was isolated from an adult in good health. In DNA, the CDR3 is TGTGCTACGACAGGGAATTATTTTGGGCCCCAGCATTTT. Protein product: CATTGNYFGPQHF. The full variable domain, its missing parts supplied by reference TRBV5-8 and TRBJ1-5, is EAGVTQSPTHLIKTRGQQATLRCSPISGHTSVYWYQQALGLGLQFLLWYDEGEERNRGNFPPRFSGRQFPNYSSELNVNALELEDSALYLCATTGNYFGPQHFGDGTRLSIL.